This T cell receptor (beta chain) was recorded in a study of T cells in Graves' hyperthyroidism and ophthalmopathy. This clonotype showed up many times. The V gene end was trimmed by 4 bases and the J gene end by 0 bases; junction bases not matched to a gene: 3. CDR3 length equals 14 residues. From germline, CDR1 is LGHDT and CDR2 YNNKEL (reference sequence). Patients aged 18 to 65 had newly diagnosed hyperthyroidism that had lasted under 2 months. Researchers took RNA transcripts and amplified the TCR beta CDR3 regions from them. When the TCR CDR3 underwent first-round RT-PCR, the HTBI primer set was used. TCRdb reprocessed the multiplex PCR reads via MiXCR and lists one record per CDR3 protein. Seen here are 190,000 or so distinct CDR3 sequences, about 17% observed once, and the top ten hold over 35%.

The chain couples TRBV3-1 to TRBJ2-7, with 7 bases that match TRBD2. The sample comprised blood. This receptor was identified in a man aged 40-49 years with Graves' hyperthyroidism. CDR3 DNA sequence: TGTGCCAGCAGCCCCCGGACTAGCTCCTACGAGCAGTACTTC. Amino acids: CASSPRTSSYEQYF.